The 9 T cell receptor beta chains below all came from one sample that was sequenced in a study of read filtering for tumor transcriptome and immune sequencing. The library was built from roughly 400 ng RNA with molecular barcoded adaptors for alpha/delta and beta/gamma chains. From the reads, TCRdb called clonotypes with MiXCR, one entry per CDR3 protein. The sample lists 85,000 to 100,000 distinct CDR3 sequences; 20% to 25% were seen once. Input material: a population of CD138-negative cells sorted from bone marrow. Receptors were obtained from a donor over 35 with multiple myeloma.

The gene calls are TRBV4-2 and TRBJ2-7; TRBD2 agrees at 8 bases. The length of the CDR3 is 15 residues. The germline V gene encodes CDR1 LGHNA and CDR2 YNFKEQ. The trim removed 3 bases at V and 0 bases at J, leaving 4 bases unmatched. This CDR3 reads CASSQTGTSSYEQYF. CDR3 bases: TGTGCCAGCAGCCAGACCGGGACTAGCTCCTACGAGCAGTACTTC.

The chain has TRBV12-3 or TRBV12-4 and TRBJ1-5; tentative D call: TRBD1 (5 bases). V was trimmed by 3 bases and J by 2 bases, leaving 11 bases between them. CDR3 size: 15 residues. The CDR3 is CASSFQGRGNQPQHF. In DNA, the CDR3 is TGTGCCAGCAGTTTTCAGGGTAGGGGCAATCAGCCCCAGCATTTT.

This clonotype has ten or more counts. V gene TRBV27 combines with J gene TRBJ1-4, with 7 bases matching TRBD1. The CDR3 totals 14 residues. CDR1 MNHEY and CDR2 SMNVEV come from the germline V gene (reference sequence). The V and J ends lost 2 bases and 7 bases, in that order; junction bases with no gene match: 4. This CDR3 is CASSLIPGGEKLFF. CDR3 in DNA: TGTGCCAGCAGTTTAATCCCAGGGGGTGAAAAACTGTTTTTT. The full variable domain, in which reference TRBV27 and TRBJ1-4 provide the parts outside the CDR3, is EAQVTQNPRYLITVTGKKLTVTCSQNMNHEYMSWYRQDPGLGLRQIYYSMNVEVTDKGDVPEGYKVSRKEKRNFPLILESPSPNQTSLYFCASSLIPGGEKLFFGSGTQLSVL.

This clonotype was recorded at least ten times. The chain is built from TRBV5-5 and TRBJ2-6; unclear D gene. CDR1 and CDR2 (germline): SGHKS, YYEKEE (reference sequence). This CDR3 spans 15 amino acids. Trimming left V 0 bases short and J 0 bases short, with 4 bases between. In nucleotides, the CDR3 is TGTGCCAGCAGCTTGGATCACTCTGGGGCCAACGTCCTGACTTTC. It codes for CASSLDHSGANVLTF. Combining the CDR3 with reference TRBV5-5 and TRBJ2-6 gives the whole variable domain DAGVTQSPTHLIKTRGQQVTLRCSPISGHKSVSWYQQVLGQGPQFIFQYYEKEERGRGNFPDRFSARQFPNYSSELNVNALLLGDSALYLCASSLDHSGANVLTFGAGSRLTVL.

This clonotype appeared many times. This sequence joins TRBV24-1 and TRBJ2-1; the match to TRBD2 covers 11 bases. The CDR3 is 15 residues long. Germline assignment: CDR1 KGHDR and CDR2 SFDVKD. J gave up 8 bases and V 7 bases, and 9 bases lay outside the gene matches. This chain's CDR3 is CATSVAGGPQDEQFF. CDR3 nucleotide sequence: TGTGCCACCAGCGTAGCGGGGGGGCCGCAAGATGAGCAGTTCTTC.

As to this clonotype: A much larger clone differs from this one at a single base, so this may be a read error. V and J are TRBV5-6 and TRBJ2-1; D ambiguous. CDR1 and CDR2 (germline): SGHDT, YYEEEE. The CDR3 contains 15 residues. The CDR3 nucleotides are TGTGCCAGCAGGTATACCACCGTATCCTACAATGAGCAGCTCTTC. This gives the protein CASRYTTVSYNEQLF. The whole variable domain, filled in from reference TRBV5-6 and TRBJ2-1, reads DAGVTQSPTHLIKTRGQQVTLRCSPKSGHDTVSWYQQALGQGPQFIFQYYEEEERQRGNFPDRFSGHQFPNYSSELNVNALLLGDSALYLCASRYTTVSYNEQLFGPGTRLTVL.

This clonotype was found many times. This chain links TRBV4-1 with TRBJ1-4, with no clear D. CDR3 size: 15 residues. Per the germline V gene, CDR1 is MGHRA and CDR2 is YSYEKL. The V end lost 4 bases, the J end lost 5 bases, and 14 bases lay between the germline ends. The CDR3 is CASSLPFPRNEKLFF. DNA for the CDR3: TGCGCCAGCAGCCTACCGTTTCCCCGGAATGAAAAACTGTTTTTT.

This clonotype has ten or more counts. In nucleotides, the CDR3 is TGTGCCAGCAGTTCTGGGGACGCTTACGAGCAGTACTTC. Encoded protein: CASSSGDAYEQYF. The chain employs TRBV27 and TRBJ2-7; D possibly matches TRBD1 or TRBD2 (5 bases each). CDR3 length: 13 residues. Between the trimmed V and J ends, which lost 4 bases and 4 bases, there was a span of 11 bases. In germline, CDR1 is MNHEY, CDR2 SMNVEV (reference sequence).

This clonotype was seen ten or more times. This chain joins TRBV7-6 and TRBJ2-5; D ambiguous. Germline CDR1 SGHVS, CDR2 FNYEAQ. This CDR3 is built from 13 residues. Trimming stripped 4 bases from V and 3 bases from J, with 9 bases between. CDR3: CASSYSEEETQYF. The DNA for the CDR3 is TGTGCCAGCAGCTACTCAGAGGAAGAGACCCAGTACTTC.